This is a list of T cell receptor beta chains from one sample in a study of control samples from healthy donors and cancer patients. Assay used: immunoSEQ multiplex PCR; TCRdb lists only in-frame clones, some missing. The sample records 15,000 to 20,000 clones, around 84% being singletons. Sequencing input: PBMCs. The receptors were sampled from an older woman with lung cancer. The CDR3 runs from the conserved cysteine through the conserved F or W. The D gene is left open where the match is weak. Clone sizes are given selectively: once, few, many, or a class where the clone is expanded.

v_gene	abundance	j_gene	d_gene	CDR3nt	CDR3aa
TRBV5-6	NA	TRBJ1-1	NA	TGTGCCAGCACCCCCGGGGCGAACACTGAAGCTTTCTTT	CASTPGANTEAFF
TRBV7-9	NA	TRBJ1-1	NA	TGTGCCAGCAGCTTAACAGCCCTGAACACTGAAGCTTTCTTT	CASSLTALNTEAFF
TRBV29-1	NA	TRBJ2-7	NA	TGCAGCGTTGATTTGGGGTTACGCGAGCAGTACTTC	CSVDLGLREQYF
TRBV20-1	NA	TRBJ2-3	TRBD2	TGCAGTGCTACCACTAGCGGGAAGCAGTATTTT	CSATTSGKQYF
TRBV5-1	NA	TRBJ1-1	NA	TGCGCCAGCAGCCAAGACACGTCGAACACTGAAGCTTTCTTT	CASSQDTSNTEAFF
TRBV19	NA	TRBJ2-7	NA	TGTGCCAGTAGTTCGCGGATGGTAAGTGAGCAGTACTTC	CASSSRMVSEQYF
TRBV29-1	NA	TRBJ2-3	TRBD2	TGCAGCGTTGCCAGCGGGGCCACAGATACGCAGTATTTT	CSVASGATDTQYF
TRBV3-1/TRBV3-2	once	TRBJ1-1	TRBD1	TGTGCCAGCAGCCCGAGGACAGGGGACACTGAAGCTTTCTTT	CASSPRTGDTEAFF
TRBV30	NA	TRBJ2-1	NA	TGTGCCTGGGACAGTTACAATGAGCAGTTCTTC	CAWDSYNEQFF
TRBV27	NA	TRBJ2-7	NA	TGTGCCAGCAGTTTCTCCCCTTCTGGAGCCTACGAGCAGTACTTC	CASSFSPSGAYEQYF
TRBV6-2/TRBV6-3	NA	TRBJ2-6	NA	TGTGCCAGCAGACCTCCAGCCCTATCTGGGGCCAACGTCCTGACTTTC	CASRPPALSGANVLTF
TRBV19	NA	TRBJ1-1	NA	TGTGCCAGTAGTGTTAACCCGGGGGGTGAAGCTTTCTTT	CASSVNPGGEAFF
TRBV28	NA	TRBJ1-1	NA	TGTGCCAGCAGTTTAAGGGCCTCCGGGGGCACTGAAGCTTTCTTT	CASSLRASGGTEAFF
TRBV6-5	NA	TRBJ2-1	TRBD2	TGTGCCGGCGGACTAGCCACAATGAAGCAGTTCTTC	CAGGLATMKQFF
TRBV28	NA	TRBJ2-2	TRBD2	TGTGCCATTTCACTAGCGGGAGGGCCGACCGGGGAGCTGTTTTTT	CAISLAGGPTGELFF
TRBV18	NA	TRBJ1-2	TRBD1	TGTGCCAGCTCACTAGTGGGACAGGGGATCGGCTATGGCTACACCTTC	CASSLVGQGIGYGYTF
TRBV7-8	once	TRBJ2-1	TRBD2	TGTGCCAGCACCGGCGAGGGAGGGAATGAGCAGTTCTTC	CASTGEGGNEQFF
TRBV7-2	NA	TRBJ1-2	NA	TGTGCCAGCAGCTTAGGGGCAGGGCCTGGCTACACCTTC	CASSLGAGPGYTF
TRBV5-1	NA	TRBJ1-1	NA	TGCGCCAGCAGTCACCCGGGAACTAACACTGAAGCTTTCTTT	CASSHPGTNTEAFF
TRBV7-9	NA	TRBJ2-2	NA	TGTGCCAGCAGCTTAGGCAGAACCGGGGAGCTGTTTTTT	CASSLGRTGELFF
TRBV6-2/TRBV6-3	NA	TRBJ2-7	TRBD1	TGTGCCAGCAGTTACGTCGGGACAGGTCTCTACGAGCAGTACTTC	CASSYVGTGLYEQYF
TRBV20-1	NA	TRBJ2-5	TRBD1	TGCAGTGCTAGTCGGGACAGGGGGGTTTCGCCCCAGTACTTC	CSASRDRGVSPQYF
TRBV11-2	few	TRBJ2-3	TRBD1	TGTGCCAGCAGGATGACAGGGAGCGCAGATACGCAGTATTTT	CASRMTGSADTQYF
TRBV6-5	NA	TRBJ1-4	TRBD1	TGTGCCAGCAGTTCCTTGTCCAGGGGGGGTGAAAAACTGTTTTTT	CASSSLSRGGEKLFF
TRBV30	NA	TRBJ2-1	NA	TGTGCCGGGCAGGAGGGTGAGCAGTTCTTC	CAGQEGEQFF
TRBV18	NA	TRBJ1-5	NA	TGTGCCAGCTCACGCACAGGGCCGTGGGATCAGCCCCAGCATTTT	CASSRTGPWDQPQHF
TRBV28	NA	TRBJ1-1	NA	TGTGCCAGCAGTACCCCCCAGAAGGGAGGAGAAGCTTTCTTT	CASSTPQKGGEAFF
TRBV29-1	NA	TRBJ2-3	TRBD2	TGCAGCGTTGAAGGGACTGTAAGACTAGCGCTGAATACGCAGTATTTT	CSVEGTVRLALNTQYF
TRBV28	NA	TRBJ1-1	NA	TGTGCCAGCAGAGGCGCCAGGGAATGGAACACTGAAGCTTTCTTT	CASRGAREWNTEAFF
TRBV27	few	TRBJ1-2	TRBD1	TGTGCCAGTCGTGACAGGGCGGGATTGGATGGCTACACCTTC	CASRDRAGLDGYTF
TRBV11-2	NA	TRBJ1-1	NA	TGTGCCAGCAGCTTAAGGGTGATGAACACTGAAGCTTTCTTT	CASSLRVMNTEAFF
TRBV4-3	few	TRBJ1-4	NA	TGCGCCAGCAGCCAAGACCGTCCCCCGTTCAATGAAAAACTGTTTTTT	CASSQDRPPFNEKLFF
TRBV6-5	NA	TRBJ1-2	NA	TGTGCCAGCAGCCAGGACCGTAACTATGGCTACACCTTC	CASSQDRNYGYTF
TRBV11-2	NA	TRBJ2-7	TRBD2	TGTGCCAGCAGCTTAGATCTAGCGGGAGATTACGAGCAGTACTTC	CASSLDLAGDYEQYF
TRBV28	NA	TRBJ2-5	NA	TGTGCCAGCAGTGACCCCCCCCGGGTTGAGACCCAGTACTTC	CASSDPPRVETQYF
TRBV5-1	NA	TRBJ2-1	TRBD2	TGCGCCAGCAGGCTTACACCTAGCGGGAGCTCCTACAATGAGCAGTTCTTC	CASRLTPSGSSYNEQFF
TRBV2	NA	TRBJ2-7	TRBD2	TGTGCCAGCACAGGTCTAGCGGGAGATACCGAGCAGTACTTC	CASTGLAGDTEQYF
TRBV9	NA	TRBJ2-2	NA	TGTGCCAGCAGCGGGAGCTTTTTTGCCGGGGAGCTGTTTTTT	CASSGSFFAGELFF
TRBV29-1	NA	TRBJ1-2	NA	TGCAGCGTCCGGGACCTCTATGGCTACACCTTC	CSVRDLYGYTF
TRBV7-2	NA	TRBJ1-1	NA	TGTGCCAGCAGCTTTGCGACAGGCAACACTGAAGCTTTCTTT	CASSFATGNTEAFF
TRBV18	NA	TRBJ1-4	NA	TGTGCCAGCTCACCAACACGGGCGTCGGAAAAACTGTTTTTT	CASSPTRASEKLFF
TRBV11-2	NA	TRBJ2-7	NA	TGTGCCAGCAGCTTAGTTGTCTACGAGCAGTACTTC	CASSLVVYEQYF
TRBV7-6	NA	TRBJ2-7	TRBD2	TGTGCCAGCAGCTTATACGCTAGCGGCCTCCCCTACGAGCAGTACTTC	CASSLYASGLPYEQYF
TRBV28	NA	TRBJ1-5	NA	TGTGCCAGTCGCGTGACAGATAGCAATCAGCCCCAGCATTTT	CASRVTDSNQPQHF